Each of the 19 T cell receptor beta chains below was sequenced from the same sample in a study of blood T cell repertoires in COVID-19. Profiled with immunoSEQ multiplex PCR; TCRdb holds only in-frame clones, not every one. Of approximately 130,000 clones in the sample, roughly three quarters were seen once. Source material: peripheral blood. Receptors were obtained from a man at least 80 years old with acute or convalescent COVID-19.

In this sample, this clone turned up once. The chain uses TRBV5-8 and TRBJ1-2; the D gene is possibly TRBD1 (5 bases). V lost 4 bases to trimming and J lost 8 bases, with 18 bases between them. Germline values: CDR1 SGHTS, CDR2 YDEGEE. The length of the CDR3 is 14 residues. This CDR3 reads CASSPPDWGSGYTF. CDR3 in DNA: TGTGCCAGCAGCCCCCCAGACTGGGGCTCAGGCTACACCTTC.

The V gene is TRBV6-6, the J gene TRBJ2-6, with 9 bases that match TRBD2. Trimming removed 11 bases from V and 2 bases from J; junction bases left unmatched: 4. From germline, CDR1 is MNHNY and CDR2 SVGAGI (reference sequence). The CDR3 runs to 14 residues. CDR3 protein: CALAGAAGANVLTF. For the CDR3, the DNA is TGTGCCTTAGCGGGGGCGGCTGGGGCCAACGTCCTGACTTTC.

The chain couples TRBV5-1 to TRBJ2-2, with 7 positions matching TRBD2. Germline loops: CDR1 SGHRS, CDR2 YFSETQ. The V segment lost 4 bases and the J segment 0 bases; nucleotides outside the gene matches: 9. The CDR3 covers 17 residues. This CDR3 is CASSPRGGGTNTGELFF. CDR3 nucleotides: TGCGCCAGCAGCCCAAGAGGCGGGGGAACGAACACCGGGGAGCTGTTTTTT.

This chain links TRBV6-5 with TRBJ1-1; D possibly corresponds to TRBD1 (5 bases). The CDR3 spans 16 residues. The V end lost 4 bases, the J end lost 13 bases, and 28 bases lay between the germline ends. CDR1 MNHEY and CDR2 SVGAGI come from the germline V gene. For the CDR3, the DNA is TGTGCCAGCAGTTCCTCTTCCGACAGCCCCCTCAACGAGGATTTCTTT. This gives the protein CASSSSSDSPLNEDFF.

J is TRBJ2-7 and V is TRBV15, with 10 bases aligning to TRBD1. Trimming took 4 bases from V and 3 from J; bases not matched to a gene: 6. In germline, CDR1 is LNHNV, CDR2 YYDKDF (reference sequence). The CDR3 consists of 15 residues. CDR3 DNA: TGTGCCACCAGCACCTTGACAGGGGGCTTCTACGAGCAGTACTTC. Amino acid sequence: CATSTLTGGFYEQYF. Full variable domain (remainder filled in from reference TRBV15 and TRBJ2-7): DAMVIQNPRYQVTQFGKPVTLSCSQTLNHNVMYWYQQKSSQAPKLLFHYYDKDFNNEADTPDNFQSRRPNTSFCFLDIRSPGLGDTAMYLCATSTLTGGFYEQYFGPGTRLTVT.

This rearrangement joins TRBV9 to TRBJ2-7; D not resolved. V lost 3 bases and J 3 bases, leaving 4 bases between the germline ends. Germline-derived CDR1 and CDR2 are SGDLS and YYNGEE. This CDR3 spans 11 amino acids. The CDR3 DNA reads TGTGCCAGCAGCGACAACTACGAGCAGTACTTC. Translating it yields CASSDNYEQYF.

A single count supports this clone. The rearrangement joins TRBV7-2 to TRBJ2-5; perhaps TRBD2 as D (5 bases). Trimming pared 1 base from V and 10 bases from J, leaving 16 bases between. The CDR3 loop spans 14 amino acids. Germline loops: CDR1 SGHTA, CDR2 FQGNSA. CDR3 sequence reads: CASSLGGAPRDQYF. The CDR3 nucleotides read TGTGCCAGCAGCTTAGGGGGTGCCCCGAGGGACCAGTACTTC.

This clone has a handful of counts. The genes are TRBV9 and TRBJ2-3; D may be TRBD1 (5 bases). Trimming took 3 bases from V and 8 from J, leaving 16 bases between them. This CDR3 is built from 14 residues. Per the germline V gene, CDR1 is SGDLS and CDR2 is YYNGEE. The CDR3 sequence: CASSDRVIRGTQYF. Written as DNA, the CDR3 is TGTGCCAGCAGCGATCGCGTGATTAGGGGTACGCAGTATTTT. Full variable domain (outside the CDR3, taken from reference TRBV9 and TRBJ2-3): DSGVTQTPKHLITATGQRVTLRCSPRSGDLSVYWYQQSLDQGLQFLIQYYNGEERAKGNILERFSAQQFPDLHSELNLSSLELGDSALYFCASSDRVIRGTQYFGPGTRLTVL.

This chain links TRBV6-1 with TRBJ1-2; D is undetermined. The CDR3 extends over 13 amino acids. The germline V gene has CDR1 MNHNS and CDR2 SASEGT. V dropped 0 bases and J dropped 4 bases, with 6 bases sitting between them. The DNA of the CDR3 is TGTGCCAGCAGTGAAGCAGGAGTCTATGGCTACACCTTC. Translating gives CASSEAGVYGYTF.

The V call is TRBV13, the J call TRBJ2-7; 9 bases are shared with TRBD1. The CDR3 runs 14 residues. Germline trimming cut 5 bases from V and 6 bases from J; bases unmatched to any gene: 8. Germline V gives CDR1 PRHDT, CDR2 FYEKMQ (reference sequence). The CDR3 here is CASSDRGLVSEQYF. In nucleotides, the CDR3 is TGTGCCAGCAGCGACAGGGGGTTGGTTTCCGAGCAGTACTTC.

This clone turned up a few times. The chain employs TRBV7-8 and TRBJ2-1; no clear D. V lost 1 base, J lost 0 bases, and 7 bases lay in between. This CDR3 is 15 amino acids long. Germline-derived CDR1 and CDR2 are SGHVS and FQNEAQ. For the CDR3, the DNA is TGTGCCAGCAGCTTAGTAGCCAGCTCCTACAATGAGCAGTTCTTC. This codes for CASSLVASSYNEQFF.

The chain is built from TRBV2 and TRBJ2-7; 8 bases match TRBD1. The V and J ends lost 6 bases and 4 bases, in that order; junction bases with no gene match: 8. CDR3 length: 14 amino acids. Germline V lookup: CDR1 SNHLY, CDR2 FYNNEI. The DNA of the CDR3 is TGTGCCAGCAGGACGACAGGGGCTTTATACGAGCAGTACTTC. Translation: CASRTTGALYEQYF.

The chain employs TRBV15 and TRBJ1-6; no definite D call. Germline CDR1 reads LNHNV; CDR2 reads YYDKDF (reference sequence). Between the trimmed V and J ends, which lost 1 base and 12 bases, there was a span of 7 bases. There are 12 residues in the CDR3. CDR3: CATSRARGPLHF. The CDR3 DNA reads TGTGCCACCAGCAGAGCCCGGGGACCCCTCCACTTT.

The V gene is TRBV28, the J gene TRBJ2-3; maybe TRBD2 (6 bases). The germline V gene encodes CDR1 MDHEN and CDR2 SYDVKM. The length of the CDR3 is 12 residues. V shed 9 bases and J shed 3 bases, with 10 bases lying between them. In DNA, the CDR3 is TGTGCCAGTCGGGAGAATACAGATACGCAGTATTTT. Translation: CASRENTDTQYF. The variable domain in full, with the rest retrieved from reference TRBV28 and TRBJ2-3, is DVKVTQSSRYLVKRTGEKVFLECVQDMDHENMFWYRQDPGLGLRLIYFSYDVKMKEKGDIPEGYSVSREKKERFSLILESASTNQTSMYLCASRENTDTQYFGPGTRLTVL.

The V call is TRBV28, the J call TRBJ2-5, with 7 bases matching TRBD1. This CDR3 region has 12 residues. Germline V CDR1 and CDR2: MDHEN, SYDVKM. Germline trimming cut 10 bases from V and 2 bases from J; bases unmatched to any gene: 4. This CDR3 is CATTRGQETQYF. The CDR3 bases are TGTGCCACCACCAGGGGGCAAGAGACCCAGTACTTC.

This clone has a handful of counts. The rearrangement uses TRBV7-2 and TRBJ1-2, with D hard to call. V lost 3 bases, J lost 6 bases, and 20 bases lay in between. The CDR3 length is 16 residues. Germline assignment: CDR1 SGHTA and CDR2 FQGNSA. Here the CDR3 DNA reads TGTGCCAGCAGCTTTAGAGGGTCTCCCTTGATTAATGGCTACACCTTC. Residues: CASSFRGSPLINGYTF.

V usage is TRBV27 and J usage is TRBJ2-2, with D possibly matching TRBD1 (7 bases). V was pared by 0 bases and J by 7 bases, with 24 bases between. Germline CDR1 MNHEY, CDR2 SMNVEV (reference sequence). The CDR3 runs 19 residues. CDR3 in DNA: TGTGCCAGCAGTTTATCGCCCCCCTCAGGGGGGCGGAATGTCGGGGAGCTGTTTTTT. This gives the protein CASSLSPPSGGRNVGELFF.

The rearrangement joins TRBV27 to TRBJ1-2, with TRBD1 matching over 8 bases. The trim removed 3 bases at V and 6 bases at J, leaving 3 bases unmatched. This CDR3 comprises 13 residues. Germline values: CDR1 MNHEY, CDR2 SMNVEV (reference sequence). This CDR3 reads CASSFGQGNGYTF. As DNA, the CDR3 is TGTGCCAGCAGTTTCGGACAGGGTAATGGCTACACCTTC.

The chain has TRBV12-3 or TRBV12-4 and TRBJ1-2; TRBD1 matches at 8 bases. V trimming: 5 bases; J trimming: 8 bases; junction bases outside the gene matches: 7. This CDR3 is built from 13 residues. The CDR3 loop is CASSPDRGGGYTF. CDR3 in DNA: TGTGCCAGCAGTCCCGACAGGGGAGGCGGCTACACCTTC.